Sequencing of this T cell receptor (beta chain) was carried out in a study of CD8+ T cells in alopecia areata. Regarding the study as a whole: Association of baseline CD8+ expansion with response is uncertain owing to one nonresponder.

V shed 4 bases and J 3 bases; nucleotides not matched to a gene: 5. The CDR3 extends over 13 amino acids. Germline V gene lookup returns CDR1 SQVTM and CDR2 ANQGSEA. The treatment is: oral pan-JAK inhibitor, 5-10 mg twice daily. Peripheral blood samples and lesional scalp punch biopsies were obtained from alopecia areata patients. Reverse transcription of extracted RNA yielded cDNA, which provided the sequencing template. Generated by immunoSEQ multiplex PCR, the TCRdb table keeps only in-frame clones and is missing some. The sample contains about 74,000 clones, 29% of which appear only once. To note about this clone: Its specificity is not known.

The chain employs TRBV29-1 and TRBJ1-2, with TRBD1 matching 7 bases. This TCR was recovered from a human donor with alopecia areata. The sample here was CD8+ T cells sorted from blood, taken at week 4, from a patient treated with tofacitinib. The CDR3 region is CSVVLGGDYGYTF. The CDR3 nucleotides are TGCAGCGTTGTGTTAGGGGGCGACTATGGCTACACCTTC.